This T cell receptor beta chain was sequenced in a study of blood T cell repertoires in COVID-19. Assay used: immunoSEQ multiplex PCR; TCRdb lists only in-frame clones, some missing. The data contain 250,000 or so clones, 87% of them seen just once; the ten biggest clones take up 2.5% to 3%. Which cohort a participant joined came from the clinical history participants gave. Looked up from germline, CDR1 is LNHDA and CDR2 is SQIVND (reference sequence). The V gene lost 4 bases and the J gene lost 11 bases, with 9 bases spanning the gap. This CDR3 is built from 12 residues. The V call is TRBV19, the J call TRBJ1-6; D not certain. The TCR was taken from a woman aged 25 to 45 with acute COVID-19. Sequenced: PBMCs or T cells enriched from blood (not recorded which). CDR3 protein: CASSNVGAPLHF. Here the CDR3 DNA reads TGTGCCAGTAGTAATGTCGGTGCACCCCTCCACTTT.